Presented here are 13 T cell receptor beta chains from one specimen sequenced in a study of blood T cell repertoires in COVID-19. TCRdb's copy holds only in-frame clones and misses some; the assay was immunoSEQ multiplex PCR. This table has more than 200,000 clones, 84% appearing once. Sequencing was done on a sample of peripheral blood. The receptors here all came from a woman aged 40-49 years who had recovered from COVID-19.

V gene TRBV5-4 combines with J gene TRBJ1-3; 7 nucleotides agree with TRBD1. CDR3 length: 16 residues. Germline lookup yields CDR1 SGHNT and CDR2 YYREEE (reference sequence). V trimming: 4 bases; J trimming: 4 bases; junction bases outside the gene matches: 11. The CDR3 sequence: CASSQGGAGTGNTIYF. CDR3 sequence (DNA): TGTGCCAGCAGCCAGGGGGGTGCGGGTACCGGAAACACCATATATTTT. Drawing the rest from reference TRBV5-4 and TRBJ1-3, the complete variable domain is ETGVTQSPTHLIKTRGQQVTLRCSSQSGHNTVSWYQQALGQGPQFIFQYYREEENGRGNFPPRFSGLQFPNYSSELNVNALELDDSALYLCASSQGGAGTGNTIYFGEGSWLTVV.

The chain joins TRBV13 to TRBJ2-7; 7 bases match TRBD1. V lost 3 bases, J lost 1 base, and 12 bases stayed unmatched. CDR1 is PRHDT and CDR2 is FYEKMQ in the germline V gene (reference sequence). CDR3 size: 17 residues. The CDR3 DNA sequence: TGTGCCAGCAGCTTGGACAGGAGCACGAAACTATCCTACGAGCAGTACTTC. Residues: CASSLDRSTKLSYEQYF.

This clone has just one count. The chain joins TRBV7-6 to TRBJ1-1; D is ambiguous. V lost 5 bases, J lost 5 bases, and 15 bases lay in between. This CDR3 has 14 residues. Germline V gene lookup returns CDR1 SGHVS and CDR2 FNYEAQ. The CDR3 DNA follows: TGTGCCAGCAGCCCTGGGAGTTTAGTAACTGAAGCTTTCTTT. Translating gives CASSPGSLVTEAFF.

For this clone: The sample carries other DNA sequences with the same CDR3. The J gene is TRBJ2-1, the V gene TRBV5-4, with TRBD2 as a possible D gene (6 bases). This CDR3 contains 15 residues. Trimming pared 4 bases from V and 0 bases from J, leaving 11 bases between. Germline CDR1 and CDR2: SGHNT and YYREEE (reference sequence). As DNA, the CDR3 is TGTGCCAGCAGCAGGCGGGACTCCTCCTACAATGAGCAGTTCTTC. Its protein is CASSRRDSSYNEQFF.

The chain carries TRBV6-4 and TRBJ1-2; 8 nucleotides match TRBD1. The length of the CDR3 is 17 residues. CDR1 and CDR2 from the germline V gene are MRHNA and SNTAGT. The V and J ends lost 2 bases and 5 bases, in that order; junction bases with no gene match: 13. The CDR3 nucleotides read TGTGCCAGCAGTGACACGACCTTGGACAGGGACGGGTATGGCTACACCTTC. Amino acid sequence: CASSDTTLDRDGYGYTF.

J is TRBJ2-1 and V is TRBV15; weak D call: TRBD2 (5 bases). The germline CDR1 and CDR2 sequences are LNHNV and YYDKDF (reference sequence). Trimming pared 5 bases from V and 0 bases from J, leaving 11 bases between. The CDR3 spans 15 residues. The CDR3 sequence: CATSGTRDSYNEQFF. CDR3 DNA: TGTGCCACCAGCGGAACCCGGGACTCCTACAATGAGCAGTTCTTC. Using reference TRBV15 and TRBJ2-1 for the parts outside the CDR3, the full variable domain is DAMVIQNPRYQVTQFGKPVTLSCSQTLNHNVMYWYQQKSSQAPKLLFHYYDKDFNNEADTPDNFQSRRPNTSFCFLDIRSPGLGDTAMYLCATSGTRDSYNEQFFGPGTRLTVL.

This clone has more than one count but fewer than ten. The chain carries TRBV4-3 and TRBJ1-1; no definite D call. This CDR3 contains 14 residues. The germline V gene encodes CDR1 LGHNA and CDR2 YSLEER. Trimming left V 0 bases short and J 3 bases short, with 8 bases between. CDR3 coding DNA: TGCGCCAGCAGCCAAGATCGGGGATACACTGAAGCTTTCTTT. This gives the protein CASSQDRGYTEAFF.

The chain carries TRBV5-8 and TRBJ1-1, with D maybe TRBD1 (5 bases). V lost 2 bases to trimming and J lost 3 bases, with 8 bases between them. This CDR3 has 13 residues. CDR1 is SGHTS and CDR2 is YDEGEE in the germline V gene. The CDR3 here is CASSFLGDTEAFF. The CDR3 nucleotides read TGTGCCAGCAGCTTTCTAGGGGACACTGAAGCTTTCTTT.

The chain uses TRBV29-1 and TRBJ2-2, with 7 bases identical to TRBD2. CDR3 length: 14 residues. From germline, CDR1 is SQVTM and CDR2 ANQGSEA. The V gene end was trimmed by 2 bases and the J gene end by 6 bases; junction bases not matched to a gene: 6. The CDR3 here is CSVEYFGGSGELFF. CDR3 bases: TGCAGCGTTGAATATTTCGGGGGGTCCGGGGAGCTGTTTTTT.

The CDR3 DNA reads TGTGCCACCAGTGTCTATGTAGGGGGTGGCTACACCTTC. Translated, it gives CATSVYVGGGYTF. V and J are TRBV24-1 and TRBJ1-2, with D possibly being TRBD1 (6 bases). Germline V gives CDR1 KGHDR, CDR2 SFDVKD. The CDR3 consists of 13 residues. The V and J ends lost 5 bases and 7 bases respectively, with 13 bases between them.

The chain joins TRBV4-2 to TRBJ2-1, with a tentative D call TRBD2 (6 bases). The CDR3 has 16 amino acids. Per germline, CDR1 LGHNA and CDR2 YNFKEQ. The V gene lost 3 bases and the J gene lost 9 bases, with 21 bases spanning the gap. In DNA form, the CDR3 reads TGTGCCAGCAGCCATGGAGCGAGTAGCGGCGGTATTGAGCAGTTCTTC. Translation gives CASSHGASSGGIEQFF.

This chain joins TRBV5-1 and TRBJ1-2; D is perhaps TRBD1 (6 bases). The CDR3 extends over 16 amino acids. The V and J ends lost 1 base and 6 bases respectively, with 19 bases between them. Per germline, CDR1 SGHRS and CDR2 YFSETQ. Here the CDR3 reads CASSLSGTGQINGYTF. The CDR3 bases are TGCGCCAGCAGCTTGTCCGGAACAGGGCAAATCAATGGCTACACCTTC.

As regards this clone: One junction end does not reproduce the germline sequence, and a read error may be involved. In DNA, the CDR3 is TGTGCTAGCAGCTTACAACAGGGCACCGGGGAGCTGTTTTTT. This sequence encodes CASSLQQGTGELFF. V is TRBV7-7 and J is TRBJ2-2; D is perhaps TRBD1 (6 bases). Germline assignment: CDR1 SSHAT and CDR2 FNYEAQ (reference sequence). The CDR3 loop spans 14 amino acids.